This T cell receptor (beta chain) originates from a study of CD8 T cells in ankylosing spondylitis. Details on this clonotype: Its antigen is currently unknown.

Making use of molecular barcodes, quantitative 5'-RACE generated TCR beta libraries. TCRdb passed the 5' RACE reads through MiXCR, listing each CDR3 protein once. Here the sample spans about 360,000 distinct CDR3 sequences, more than 20% being singletons. The study's findings and limits: Eight or nine highly homologous variants formed a TCR beta motif that appeared characteristic of ankylosing spondylitis blood.

The CDR3 is made up of 14 amino acids. V lost 2 bases and J lost 0, with 7 bases in between. Germline V lookup: CDR1 MNHEY, CDR2 SVGEGT. The V and J genes are TRBV6-2 or TRBV6-3 and TRBJ1-1, with D unresolved. Input material: blood, either unsorted or a sorted T cell fraction (not recorded which). This sequence was found in a male donor with ankylosing spondylitis or in good health (not recorded which). CDR3 sequence: CASSYEVVNTEAFF. The CDR3, as DNA: TGTGCCAGCAGTTACGAGGTGGTGAACACTGAAGCTTTCTTT.